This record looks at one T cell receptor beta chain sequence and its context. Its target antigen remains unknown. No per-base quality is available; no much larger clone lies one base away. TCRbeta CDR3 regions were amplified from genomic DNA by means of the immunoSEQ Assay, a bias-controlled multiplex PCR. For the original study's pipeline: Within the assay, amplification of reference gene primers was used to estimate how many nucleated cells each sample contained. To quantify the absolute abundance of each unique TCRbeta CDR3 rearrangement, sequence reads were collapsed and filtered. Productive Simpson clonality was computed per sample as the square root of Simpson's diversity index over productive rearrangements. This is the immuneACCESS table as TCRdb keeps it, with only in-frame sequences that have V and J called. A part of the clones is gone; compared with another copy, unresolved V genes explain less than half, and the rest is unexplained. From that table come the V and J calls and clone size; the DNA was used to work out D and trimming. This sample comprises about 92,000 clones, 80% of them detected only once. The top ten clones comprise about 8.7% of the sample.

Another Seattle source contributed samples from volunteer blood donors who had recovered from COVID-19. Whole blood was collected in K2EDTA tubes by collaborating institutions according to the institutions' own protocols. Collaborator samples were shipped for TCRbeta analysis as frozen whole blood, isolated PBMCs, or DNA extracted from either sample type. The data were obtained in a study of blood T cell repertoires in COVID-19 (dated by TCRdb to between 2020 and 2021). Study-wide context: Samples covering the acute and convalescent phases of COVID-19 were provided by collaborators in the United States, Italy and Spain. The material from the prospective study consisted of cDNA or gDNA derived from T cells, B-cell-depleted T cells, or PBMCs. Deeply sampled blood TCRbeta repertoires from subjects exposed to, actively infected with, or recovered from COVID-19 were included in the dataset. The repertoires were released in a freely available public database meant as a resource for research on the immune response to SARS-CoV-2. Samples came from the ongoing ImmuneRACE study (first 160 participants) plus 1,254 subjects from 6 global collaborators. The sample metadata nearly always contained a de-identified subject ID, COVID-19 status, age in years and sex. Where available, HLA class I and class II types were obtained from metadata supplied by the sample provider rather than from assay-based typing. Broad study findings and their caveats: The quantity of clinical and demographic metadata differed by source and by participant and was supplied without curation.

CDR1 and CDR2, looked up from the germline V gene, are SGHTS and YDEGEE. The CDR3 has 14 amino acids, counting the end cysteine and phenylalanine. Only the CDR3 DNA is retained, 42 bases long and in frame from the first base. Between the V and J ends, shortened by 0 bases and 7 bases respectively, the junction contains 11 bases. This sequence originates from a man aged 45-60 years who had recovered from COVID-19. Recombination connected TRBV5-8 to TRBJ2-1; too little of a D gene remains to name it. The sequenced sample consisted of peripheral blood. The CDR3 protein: CASSLGPKDNEQFF. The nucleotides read TGTGCCAGCAGCTTGGGCCCTAAAGATAATGAGCAGTTCTTC. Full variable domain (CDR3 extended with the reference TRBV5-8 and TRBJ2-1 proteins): EAGVTQSPTHLIKTRGQQATLRCSPISGHTSVYWYQQALGLGLQFLLWYDEGEERNRGNFPPRFSGRQFPNYSSELNVNALELEDSALYLCASSLGPKDNEQFFGPGTRLTVL.